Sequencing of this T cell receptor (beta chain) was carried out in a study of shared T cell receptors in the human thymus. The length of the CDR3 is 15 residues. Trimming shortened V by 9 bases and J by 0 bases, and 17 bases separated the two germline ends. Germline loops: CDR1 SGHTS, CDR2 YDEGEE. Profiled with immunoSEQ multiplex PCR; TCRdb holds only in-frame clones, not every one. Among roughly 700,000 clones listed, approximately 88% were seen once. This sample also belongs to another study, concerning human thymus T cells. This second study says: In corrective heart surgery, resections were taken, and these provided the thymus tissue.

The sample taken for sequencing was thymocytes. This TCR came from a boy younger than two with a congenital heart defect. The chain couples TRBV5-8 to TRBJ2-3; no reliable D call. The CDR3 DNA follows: TGTGCCACCATAGCCCCCCCTAGGAGCACAGATACGCAGTATTTT. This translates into CATIAPPRSTDTQYF.